This T cell receptor (beta chain) was identified in a study of blood T cell repertoires in COVID-19. Overall study: The origin of the acute and convalescent COVID-19 samples was the United States, Italy and Spain. Sources were T cells, B-cell-depleted T cells, or PBMCs; the material itself was cDNA or gDNA.

V was shortened by 3 bases and J by 7 bases, with 14 bases between the two germline ends. The CDR3 sequence is 14 residues long. Germline CDR1 KGHDR, CDR2 SFDVKD. This clone was observed a single time. As originally analysed: Amplification of reference gene primers was used by the study to estimate nucleated cell counts. TCRdb's copy holds only in-frame clones and misses some; the assay was immunoSEQ multiplex PCR. From that table come the V and J calls and clone size; the DNA was used to work out D and trimming. The sample lists approximately 150,000 clones, about 85% occurring once. The V call is TRBV24-1, the J call TRBJ1-2; TRBD1 is a possible D gene (5 bases). Material for sequencing was peripheral blood. This sequence originates from a human donor with acute or convalescent COVID-19. The donor label of this sample is uncertain. The CDR3 DNA is TGTGCCACCAGTGATACGGACACTTTGATTGGCTACACCTTC. Its protein is CATSDTDTLIGYTF.